The 19 T cell receptor beta chains below all came from one sample that was sequenced in a study of blood T cell repertoires in COVID-19. The protocol was immunoSEQ multiplex PCR, while the TCRdb copy is restricted to in-frame clones and leaves out a portion. The sample lists about 17,000 clones; around 80% were seen once. The source material was peripheral blood. These receptor sequences come from a man in his 60s with active or convalescent COVID-19.

This clone was recorded once. The chain uses TRBV11-3 and TRBJ2-7, with TRBD1 identical over 10 bases. CDR1 SGHNT and CDR2 YENEEA come from the germline V gene. CDR3 length: 15 amino acids. Trimming at V came to 5 bases and at J to 3 bases, leaving 7 bases not matched to a gene. CDR3 in amino acids: CASSPLTGGGYEQYF. As DNA, the CDR3 is TGTGCCAGCAGCCCTCTGACAGGGGGCGGCTACGAGCAGTACTTC.

V usage is TRBV28 and J usage is TRBJ1-5; D unresolved. Trimming took off 2 bases at V and 0 bases at J, with 8 bases between the two ends. CDR3 length: 15 amino acids. Germline V gene sequence: CDR1 MDHEN, CDR2 SYDVKM. The CDR3 nucleotides read TGTGCCAGCAGTTTAGGCCCTTATAGCAATCAGCCCCAGCATTTT. Translating gives CASSLGPYSNQPQHF.

V gene TRBV10-2 combines with J gene TRBJ1-1, with no clear D. CDR1 and CDR2 (germline): WSHSY, SAAADI. This CDR3 comprises 14 residues. Trimming pared 3 bases from V and 1 base from J, leaving 9 bases between. The CDR3 here is CASSDNSPNTEAFF. CDR3 DNA sequence: TGCGCCAGCAGTGATAACAGTCCGAACACTGAAGCTTTCTTT.

The V gene is TRBV6-1, the J gene TRBJ2-5, with D possibly TRBD2 on 5 matching bases. Trimming took 4 bases from V and 5 from J, leaving 20 bases between them. From germline, CDR1 is MNHNS and CDR2 SASEGT. CDR3 length: 16 residues. In nucleotides, the CDR3 is TGTGCCAGCAGTGTGGGTAGCGACGGCCGTAAGGAGACCCAGTACTTC. This translates into CASSVGSDGRKETQYF.

J is TRBJ2-1 and V is TRBV19; 13 bases align to TRBD2. The germline gives CDR1 LNHDA, CDR2 SQIVND (reference sequence). V lost 5 bases to trimming and J lost 8 bases; unmatched junction nucleotides: 12. CDR3 size: 17 residues. DNA of the CDR3: TGTGCCAGTAGTGGGACCCTGAGGACTAGCGGGAGAGATGAGCAGTTCTTC. It yields the protein CASSGTLRTSGRDEQFF.

With respect to this clone: Different DNA sequences within this sample yield the same CDR3. The chain carries TRBV11-2 and TRBJ2-2; perhaps TRBD1 as D (5 bases). Trimming removed 5 bases from V and 3 bases from J, with 13 bases in between. Per the germline V gene, CDR1 is SGHAT and CDR2 is FQNNGV. This CDR3 comprises 15 residues. The chain's CDR3 is CASSPIRAHTGELFF. The DNA of the CDR3 is TGTGCCAGCAGCCCCATCAGGGCACACACCGGGGAGCTGTTTTTT.

The chain uses TRBV7-9 and TRBJ1-1; 8 bases are a match to TRBD1. With 3 bases clipped from V and 11 bases from J, the junction kept 2 bases outside the gene matches. Per germline, CDR1 SEHNR and CDR2 FQNEAQ (reference sequence). The CDR3 length is 11 residues. CDR3 region: CASSLDRVAFF. Here the CDR3 DNA reads TGTGCCAGCAGCTTGGACAGGGTGGCTTTCTTT.

V usage is TRBV2 and J usage is TRBJ1-5; D is unclear. The CDR3 is made up of 14 amino acids. Germline CDR1 and CDR2: SNHLY and FYNNEI. V lost 6 bases and J 0 bases, leaving 9 bases between the germline ends. CDR3: CASREGLSNQPQHF. CDR3 coding DNA: TGTGCCAGCAGAGAGGGCCTTAGCAATCAGCCCCAGCATTTT. The whole variable domain, remainder taken from reference TRBV2 and TRBJ1-5, is EPEVTQTPSHQVTQMGQEVILRCVPISNHLYFYWYRQILGQKVEFLVSFYNNEISEKSEIFDDQFSVERPDGSNFTLKIRSTKLEDSAMYFCASREGLSNQPQHFGDGTRLSIL.

This clone was recorded once. The chain couples TRBV11-2 to TRBJ1-2, with D perhaps TRBD1 (6 bases). The V and J ends lost 5 bases and 3 bases respectively, with 16 bases between them. The CDR3 spans 15 residues. Germline values: CDR1 SGHAT, CDR2 FQNNGV. CDR3 coding DNA: TGTGCCAGCAGCCCAACCACAGGGCGGGACTATGGCTACACCTTC. Protein: CASSPTTGRDYGYTF.

The V and J genes are TRBV30 and TRBJ1-1; 8 positions agree with TRBD1. This CDR3 spans 14 amino acids. Losses at the gene ends were 2 bases for V and 11 bases for J; bases not matched to a gene: 13. CDR1 and CDR2 (germline): GTSNPN, SVGIG (reference sequence). This chain's CDR3 is CAWSPLGQGPLAFF. The CDR3 bases are TGTGCCTGGAGTCCCCTCGGACAGGGCCCGCTCGCTTTCTTT.

The V call is TRBV5-3, the J call TRBJ1-2; D possibly corresponds to TRBD1 (5 bases). TRBV5-3 is an ORF for which the function is uncertain. V lost 4 bases and J lost 1, with 17 bases in between. The CDR3 spans 16 residues. The CDR3 bases are TGTGCCAGAAGCCGGACTCAGGGAGGGATTAACTATGGCTACACCTTC. Translated, it gives CARSRTQGGINYGYTF.

A remark on this clone: This sample also contains other DNA sequences that code for the same CDR3. The chain carries TRBV28 and TRBJ2-3; D is uncertain. Germline CDR1 MDHEN, CDR2 SYDVKM. With 5 bases removed from V and 0 bases from J, the gap between germline ends came to 6 bases. The CDR3 totals 13 residues. The CDR3 coding sequence is TGTGCCAGCAGTCCCCCTAGCACAGATACGCAGTATTTT. It encodes CASSPPSTDTQYF.

The V call is TRBV28, the J call TRBJ2-3, with D possibly matching TRBD2 (6 bases). The CDR3 length is 17 residues. V lost 3 bases to trimming and J lost 0 bases, with 16 bases between them. Germline V gene data show CDR1 as MDHEN and CDR2 as SYDVKM. The DNA of the CDR3 is TGTGCCAGCAGTTTGCCCCATGCGGCGGGGAGCACAGATACGCAGTATTTT. This gives the protein CASSLPHAAGSTDTQYF.

V is TRBV14 and J is TRBJ2-6, with TRBD2 as a possible D gene (6 bases). Trimming removed 3 bases at V and 5 bases at J, with 35 bases between. The CDR3 totals 23 residues. CDR1 is SGHDN, CDR2 FVKESK, per germline. DNA for the CDR3: TGTGCCAGCAGCCAGGCGTTGGGGTCAAAGGAGGGCCTCTTTTTAGGTCGGGCCAACGTCCTGACTTTC. This translates into CASSQALGSKEGLFLGRANVLTF.

The chain recombines TRBV19 with TRBJ1-5, with D perhaps TRBD1 (6 bases). Germline V gene data show CDR1 as LNHDA and CDR2 as SQIVND (reference sequence). Trimming left V 5 bases short and J 6 bases short, with 17 bases between. The CDR3 runs 15 residues. The CDR3 DNA sequence: TGTGCCAGTAGTCCTCATGGACAGCCGGCTCAGCCCCAGCATTTT. Translation: CASSPHGQPAQPQHF. Filled out from reference TRBV19 and TRBJ1-5, the complete variable domain reads DGGITQSPKYLFRKEGQNVTLSCEQNLNHDAMYWYRQDPGQGLRLIYYSQIVNDFQKGDIAEGYSVSREKKESFPLTVTSAQKNPTAFYLCASSPHGQPAQPQHFGDGTRLSIL.

The rearrangement joins TRBV14 to TRBJ2-7; TRBD2 matches at 8 bases. Germline CDR1 is SGHDN and CDR2 is FVKESK. V trimming: 5 bases; J trimming: 2 bases; junction bases outside the gene matches: 5. The CDR3 length is 14 residues. CDR3 protein: CASSWGLGTYEQYF. CDR3 sequence (DNA): TGTGCCAGCAGCTGGGGACTAGGCACCTACGAGCAGTACTTC.

J is TRBJ2-1 and V is TRBV6-4; D may be TRBD2 (7 bases). Germline V CDR1 and CDR2: MRHNA, SNTAGT. Trimming took off 0 bases at V and 8 bases at J, with 14 bases between the two ends. The CDR3 covers 15 residues. The DNA of the CDR3 is TGTGCCAGCAGTGACTCGGGGGGGCCGGGGGATGAGCAGTTCTTC. Its translation: CASSDSGGPGDEQFF.

The gene calls are TRBV28 and TRBJ1-1; TRBD1 matches at 9 bases. This CDR3 region has 15 residues. Germline V lookup: CDR1 MDHEN, CDR2 SYDVKM. J lost 5 bases, V lost 4 bases, and 8 bases had no gene match. The chain's CDR3 is CASSWTSDRGTEAFF. The CDR3 bases are TGTGCCAGCAGTTGGACCTCCGACAGGGGGACTGAAGCTTTCTTT. Full variable domain (rest looked up from reference TRBV28 and TRBJ1-1): DVKVTQSSRYLVKRTGEKVFLECVQDMDHENMFWYRQDPGLGLRLIYFSYDVKMKEKGDIPEGYSVSREKKERFSLILESASTNQTSMYLCASSWTSDRGTEAFFGQGTRLTVV.

The gene calls are TRBV6-5 and TRBJ2-7, with 14 bases that match TRBD2. The germline CDR1 and CDR2 sequences are MNHEY and SVGAGI. This CDR3 has 15 amino acids. Trimming took 10 bases from V and 9 from J; bases not matched to a gene: 14. The CDR3 nucleotides read TGTGCCACCACCGGGACTAGCGGGAGTCAGGCGGGGCAGTACTTC. Translation: CATTGTSGSQAGQYF.